The source of this TCR beta chain is a study of blood T cell repertoires in COVID-19. Study-level information: Collection of acute and convalescent COVID-19 samples took place in the United States, Italy and Spain. Sample material is recorded as cDNA or gDNA derived from T cells, B-cell-depleted T cells, or PBMCs.

Authors' methods: Estimates of nucleated cell counts were drawn from the amplification of reference gene primers. Data came from immunoSEQ multiplex PCR; TCRdb stores just in-frame clones and leaves some out. V and J calls and clone size are as listed in that table; D and trimming were resolved from the DNA. The table has 150,000 to 200,000 clones, roughly 85% seen once; the top ten hold approximately 5.4%. CDR3 length equals 15 residues. V was clipped by 5 bases and J by 0 bases; unmatched bases: 7. CDR1 and CDR2 (germline): MNHEY, SMNVEV (reference sequence). The source material was peripheral blood. This rearrangement joins TRBV27 to TRBJ2-7; 7 positions agree with TRBD1. The clonotype originates from a woman between 45 and 65 years old with COVID-19, enrolled during active disease. The CDR3 loop reads CASSIRQGFSYEQYF. The CDR3 DNA sequence: TGTGCCAGCAGTATCCGACAGGGCTTCTCCTACGAGCAGTACTTC.